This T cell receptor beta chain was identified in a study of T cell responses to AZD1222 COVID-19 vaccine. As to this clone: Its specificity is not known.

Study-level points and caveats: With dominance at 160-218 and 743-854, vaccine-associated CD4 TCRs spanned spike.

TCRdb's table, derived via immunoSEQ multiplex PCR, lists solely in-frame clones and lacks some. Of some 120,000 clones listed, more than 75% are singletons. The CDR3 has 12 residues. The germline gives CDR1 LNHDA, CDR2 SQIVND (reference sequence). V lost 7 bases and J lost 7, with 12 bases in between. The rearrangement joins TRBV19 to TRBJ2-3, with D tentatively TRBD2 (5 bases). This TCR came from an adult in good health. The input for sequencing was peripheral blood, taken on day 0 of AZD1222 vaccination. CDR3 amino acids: CASKSGGNTQYF. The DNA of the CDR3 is TGTGCCAGTAAGTCTGGAGGAAATACGCAGTATTTT.